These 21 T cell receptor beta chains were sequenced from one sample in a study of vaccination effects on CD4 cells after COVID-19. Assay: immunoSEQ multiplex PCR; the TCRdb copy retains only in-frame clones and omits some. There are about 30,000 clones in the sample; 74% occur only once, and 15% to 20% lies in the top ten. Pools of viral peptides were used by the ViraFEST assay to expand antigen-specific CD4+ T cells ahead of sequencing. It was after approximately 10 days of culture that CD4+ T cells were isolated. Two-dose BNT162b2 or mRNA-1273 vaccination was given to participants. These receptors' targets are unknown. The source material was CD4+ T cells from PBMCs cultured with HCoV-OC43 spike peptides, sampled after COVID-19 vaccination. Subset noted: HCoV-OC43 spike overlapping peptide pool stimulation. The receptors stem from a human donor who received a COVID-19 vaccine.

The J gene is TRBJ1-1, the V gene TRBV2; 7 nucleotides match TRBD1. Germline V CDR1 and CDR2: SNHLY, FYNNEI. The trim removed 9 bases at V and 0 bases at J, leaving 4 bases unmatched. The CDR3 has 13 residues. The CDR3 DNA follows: TGTGCCAGGGGACAGTTACTGAACACTGAAGCTTTCTTT. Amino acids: CARGQLLNTEAFF.

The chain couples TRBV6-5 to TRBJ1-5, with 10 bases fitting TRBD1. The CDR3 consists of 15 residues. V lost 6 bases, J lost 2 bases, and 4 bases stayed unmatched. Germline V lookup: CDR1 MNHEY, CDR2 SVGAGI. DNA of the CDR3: TGTGCCAGCAGGGACAGGGGGAATGGCAATCAGCCCCAGCATTTT. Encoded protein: CASRDRGNGNQPQHF.

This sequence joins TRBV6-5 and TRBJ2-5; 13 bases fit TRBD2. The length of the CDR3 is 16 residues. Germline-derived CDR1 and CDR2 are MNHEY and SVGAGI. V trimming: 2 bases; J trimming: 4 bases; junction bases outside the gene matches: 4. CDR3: CASSYGTSGVRETQYF. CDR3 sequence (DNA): TGTGCCAGCAGTTACGGGACTAGCGGGGTGCGAGAGACCCAGTACTTC.

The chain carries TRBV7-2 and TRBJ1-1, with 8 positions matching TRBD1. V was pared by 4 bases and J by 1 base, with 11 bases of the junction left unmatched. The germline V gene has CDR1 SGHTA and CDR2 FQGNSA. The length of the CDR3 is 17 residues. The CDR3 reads CASSSFPGQVKNTEAFF. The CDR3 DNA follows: TGTGCCAGCAGCTCATTTCCGGGACAGGTTAAGAACACTGAAGCTTTCTTT.

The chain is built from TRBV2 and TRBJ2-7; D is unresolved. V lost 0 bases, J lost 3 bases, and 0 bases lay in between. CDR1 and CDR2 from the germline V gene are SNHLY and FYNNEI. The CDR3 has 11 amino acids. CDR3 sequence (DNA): TGTGCCAGCAGTGAAGCCTACGAGCAGTACTTC. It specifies CASSEAYEQYF.

Here the CDR3 DNA reads TGTGCCAGCAGCCTACCGGCCCGGGGAACGGATGGCTACACCTTC. This translates into CASSLPARGTDGYTF. V and J are TRBV5-6 and TRBJ1-2; D gene uncertain. CDR1 and CDR2 (germline): SGHDT, YYEEEE. Trimming cost V 4 bases and J 6 bases, with 19 bases left between them. The CDR3 runs 15 residues.

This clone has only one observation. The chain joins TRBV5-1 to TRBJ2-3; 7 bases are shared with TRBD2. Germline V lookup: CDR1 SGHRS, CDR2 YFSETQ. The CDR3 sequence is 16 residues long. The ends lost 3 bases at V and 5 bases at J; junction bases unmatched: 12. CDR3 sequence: CASSYTGTNVGDTQYF. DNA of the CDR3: TGCGCCAGCAGCTATACCGGGACTAACGTCGGAGATACGCAGTATTTT.

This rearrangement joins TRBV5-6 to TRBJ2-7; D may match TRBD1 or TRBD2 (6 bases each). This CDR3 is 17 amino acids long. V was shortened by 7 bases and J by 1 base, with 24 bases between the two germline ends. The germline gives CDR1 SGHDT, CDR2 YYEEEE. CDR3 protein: CASGGPWSTSRSYEQYF. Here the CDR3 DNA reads TGTGCCAGCGGGGGGCCATGGTCGACCTCCAGATCCTACGAGCAGTACTTC.

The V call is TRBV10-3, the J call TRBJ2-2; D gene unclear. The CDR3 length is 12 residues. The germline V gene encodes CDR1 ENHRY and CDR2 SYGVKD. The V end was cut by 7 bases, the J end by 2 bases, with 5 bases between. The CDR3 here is CAITENTGELFF. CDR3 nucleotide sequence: TGTGCCATCACGGAAAACACCGGGGAGCTGTTTTTT.

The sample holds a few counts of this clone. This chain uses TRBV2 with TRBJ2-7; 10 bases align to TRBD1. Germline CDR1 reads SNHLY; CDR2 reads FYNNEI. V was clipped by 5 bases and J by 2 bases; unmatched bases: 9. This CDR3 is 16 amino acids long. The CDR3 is CASSHTGTGDAYEQYF. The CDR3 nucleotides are TGTGCCAGCAGTCACACCGGGACAGGGGACGCCTACGAGCAGTACTTC.

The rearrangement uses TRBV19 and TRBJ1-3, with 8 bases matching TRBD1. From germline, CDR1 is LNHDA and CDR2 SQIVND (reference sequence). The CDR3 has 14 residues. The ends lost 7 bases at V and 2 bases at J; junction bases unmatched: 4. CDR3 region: CASKQGAAGNTIYF. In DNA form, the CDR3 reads TGTGCCAGTAAGCAGGGGGCGGCTGGAAACACCATATATTTT.

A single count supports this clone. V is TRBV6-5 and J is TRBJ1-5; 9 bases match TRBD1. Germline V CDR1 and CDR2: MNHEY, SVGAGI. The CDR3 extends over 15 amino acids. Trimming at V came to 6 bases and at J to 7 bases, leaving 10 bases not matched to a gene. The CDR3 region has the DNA TGTGCCAGCAGATCCGGACAGGGGTATCGACAGCCCCAGCATTTT. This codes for CASRSGQGYRQPQHF.

For the CDR3, the DNA is TGTGCCAGCTCACCACTCTCGATCAGGGGACAAGAGACCCAGTACTTC. Amino acid sequence: CASSPLSIRGQETQYF. The genes are TRBV18 and TRBJ2-5; D possibly corresponds to TRBD1 (6 bases). The CDR3 totals 16 residues. From germline, CDR1 is KGHSH and CDR2 LQKENI. Trimming took 1 base from V and 2 from J, leaving 14 bases between them.

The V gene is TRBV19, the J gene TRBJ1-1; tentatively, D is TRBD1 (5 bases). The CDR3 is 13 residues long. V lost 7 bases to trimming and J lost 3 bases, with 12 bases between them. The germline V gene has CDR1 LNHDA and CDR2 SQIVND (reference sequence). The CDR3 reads CASTPWGDTEAFF. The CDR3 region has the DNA TGTGCCAGTACACCCTGGGGGGACACTGAAGCTTTCTTT. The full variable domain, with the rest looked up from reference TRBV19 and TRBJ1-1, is DGGITQSPKYLFRKEGQNVTLSCEQNLNHDAMYWYRQDPGQGLRLIYYSQIVNDFQKGDIAEGYSVSREKKESFPLTVTSAQKNPTAFYLCASTPWGDTEAFFGQGTRLTVV.

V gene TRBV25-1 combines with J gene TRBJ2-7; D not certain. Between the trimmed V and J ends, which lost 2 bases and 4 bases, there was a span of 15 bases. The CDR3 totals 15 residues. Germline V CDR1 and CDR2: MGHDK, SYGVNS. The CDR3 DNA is TGTGCCAGCAGTGAAGCCAGCGCGGAGAAATACGAGCAGTACTTC. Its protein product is CASSEASAEKYEQYF.

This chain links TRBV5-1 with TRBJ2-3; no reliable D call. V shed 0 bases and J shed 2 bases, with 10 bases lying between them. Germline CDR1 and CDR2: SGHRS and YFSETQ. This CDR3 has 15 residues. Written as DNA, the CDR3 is TGCGCCAGCAGCTTGGTAGGCAGATCCACAGATACGCAGTATTTT. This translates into CASSLVGRSTDTQYF.

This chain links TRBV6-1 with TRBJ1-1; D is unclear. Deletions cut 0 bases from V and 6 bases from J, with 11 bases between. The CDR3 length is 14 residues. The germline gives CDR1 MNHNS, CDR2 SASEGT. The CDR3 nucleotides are TGTGCCAGCAGTGAAGCGCCCGGGATCGCTGAAGCTTTCTTT. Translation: CASSEAPGIAEAFF.

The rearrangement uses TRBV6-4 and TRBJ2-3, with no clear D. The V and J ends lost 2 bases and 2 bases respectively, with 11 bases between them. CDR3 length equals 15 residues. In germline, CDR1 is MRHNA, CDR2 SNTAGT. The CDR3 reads CASSDGKGPTDTQYF. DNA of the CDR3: TGTGCCAGCAGTGACGGGAAGGGCCCCACAGATACGCAGTATTTT.

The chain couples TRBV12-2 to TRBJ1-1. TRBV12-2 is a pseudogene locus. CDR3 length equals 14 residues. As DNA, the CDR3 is TGTGCAAGTCGCTTCGAAGCCATGAACACTGAAGCTTTCTTT. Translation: CASRFEAMNTEAFF.

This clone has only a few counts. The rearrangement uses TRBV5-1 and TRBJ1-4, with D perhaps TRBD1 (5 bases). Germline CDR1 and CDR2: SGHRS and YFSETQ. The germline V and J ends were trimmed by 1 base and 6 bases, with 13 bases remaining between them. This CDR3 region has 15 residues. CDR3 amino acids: CASSLFPGADEKLFF. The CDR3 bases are TGCGCCAGCAGCTTGTTTCCCGGGGCCGATGAAAAACTGTTTTTT.

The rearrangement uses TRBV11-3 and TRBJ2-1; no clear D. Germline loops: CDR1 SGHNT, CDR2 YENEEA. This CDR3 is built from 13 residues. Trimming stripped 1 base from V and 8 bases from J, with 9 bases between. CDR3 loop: CASSLASPDEQFF. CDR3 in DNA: TGTGCCAGCAGCTTAGCCAGCCCGGATGAGCAGTTCTTC.